This T cell receptor (beta chain) came from a study of OX40 agonist ivuxolimab in advanced cancers. Study background: Patients were given ivuxolimab, an antibody that agonizes OX40 (CD134). Those enrolled were 82.7% male, with a mean age of around 58 years and ages from about 20 to 90.

The method was immunoSEQ multiplex PCR; TCRdb's version includes in-frame clones alone and lacks a portion of them. The sample lists 60,000 or so clones; 94% were seen once. Broader study findings: With doses of 0.1-3.0 mg/kg, partial responders showed among the lowest clonal expansion. The authors also found low normalized T-cell clonal expansion in some nonresponders.

V was shortened by 10 bases and J by 8 bases, with 14 bases between the two germline ends. This CDR3 spans 11 amino acids. Germline V gene lookup returns CDR1 SEHNR and CDR2 FQNEAQ (reference sequence). Worth noting for this clone: The antigen remains unidentified.

The starting material was CD4+ or CD8+ T cells sorted from blood, obtained in a trial of the OX40 agonist ivuxolimab. The receptor comes from an adult with an advanced solid tumor such as melanoma, head and neck, liver or kidney cancer. This chain connects TRBV7-9 to TRBJ1-1; possibly TRBD1 for D (5 bases). The CDR3 spells CATGGREEAFF. The CDR3 DNA reads TGTGCCACCGGGGGGAGGGAGGAAGCTTTCTTT. Based on the CDR3 plus reference TRBV7-9 and TRBJ1-1, the full variable domain is DTGVSQNPRHKITKRGQNVTFRCDPISEHNRLYWYRQTLGQGPEFLTYFQNEAQLEKSRLLSDRFSAERPKGSFSTLEIQRTEQGDSAMYLCATGGREEAFFGQGTRLTVV.